These 28 T cell receptor beta chains came from one sample sequenced in a study of patients and donors after allogeneic stem cell transplantation. TCRdb re-derived calls from the RT-PCR reads in MiXCR, one entry per CDR3 protein. The sample consists of thousands of distinct CDR3 sequences, about an eighth of them appearing once. Sequenced sample: blood, either unsorted or a sorted T cell fraction (not recorded which). Receptors originate from a human donor who was either an allogeneic HSCT recipient or a stem cell or donor lymphocyte infusion donor (not recorded which). It is not recorded whose cells these are; they may come from a transplant donor.

This clonotype was seen more than once but under ten times. A read error may account for a junction end that differs from germline. The rearrangement links TRBV24-1 to TRBJ2-5, with 9 nucleotides matching TRBD1. The germline CDR1 and CDR2 sequences are KGHDR and SFDVKD. This CDR3 comprises 13 residues. CDR3 coding DNA: TGTGCCGCCAGCACAGGGGGCGCGGGGACCCAGTACTTC. Protein: CAASTGGAGTQYF.

The sample holds many counts of this clonotype. V is TRBV14 and J is TRBJ1-4; no definite D call. Trimming shortened V by 1 base and J by 7 bases, and 13 bases separated the two germline ends. This CDR3 has 15 residues. The germline V gene encodes CDR1 SGHDN and CDR2 FVKESK. The CDR3 nucleotides are TGTGCCAGCAGCCAAGCCACCCCAATGGTTGAAAAACTGTTTTTT. The encoded protein is CASSQATPMVEKLFF.

The chain couples TRBV5-6 to TRBJ2-3; TRBD1 is a possible D gene (5 bases). The CDR3 has 14 residues. The germline V and J ends were trimmed by 0 bases and 2 bases, with 7 bases remaining between them. Per germline, CDR1 SGHDT and CDR2 YYEEEE. In DNA form, the CDR3 reads TGTGCCAGCAGCTTGGGAGGACACACAGATACGCAGTATTTT. The encoded protein is CASSLGGHTDTQYF.

This clonotype qualifies as large. V gene TRBV11-3 combines with J gene TRBJ1-5; D is possibly TRBD1 (6 bases). V shed 3 bases and J shed 5 bases, with 17 bases lying between them. CDR1 and CDR2 from the germline V gene are SGHNT and YENEEA. This CDR3 region has 16 residues. The CDR3 loop reads CASSLGGGCSDQPQHF. The CDR3 region has the DNA TGTGCCAGCAGCTTGGGCGGGGGCTGCTCCGATCAGCCCCAGCATTTT.

This clonotype has more than one count but fewer than ten. This rearrangement joins TRBV14 to TRBJ1-3; no definite D call. Trimming pared 0 bases from V and 0 bases from J, leaving 15 bases between. This CDR3 has 18 residues. Germline V CDR1 and CDR2: SGHDN, FVKESK. The CDR3 DNA reads as TGTGCCAGCAGCCAAGATCGTTCAGGTTACCGCTCTGGAAACACCATATATTTT. It encodes CASSQDRSGYRSGNTIYF.

This clonotype occurred many times. The chain employs TRBV7-3 and TRBJ2-3, with TRBD2 matching 7 bases. V gave up 2 bases and J gave up 6 bases; unmatched junction bases: 5. The germline CDR1 and CDR2 sequences are SGHTA and FQGTGA. The CDR3 is 14 amino acids. CDR3 in amino acids: CASSLVGRIDTQYF. CDR3 nucleotides: TGTGCCAGCAGCTTAGTCGGGAGGATTGATACGCAGTATTTT.

In its sample, this clonotype was seen a few times. This chain connects TRBV6-5 to TRBJ1-2; no clear D. The V gene lost 2 bases and the J gene lost 1 base, with 5 bases spanning the gap. This CDR3 region has 13 residues. The germline V gene has CDR1 MNHEY and CDR2 SVGAGI. CDR3 sequence: CASSYARNYGYTF. As DNA, the CDR3 is TGTGCCAGCAGTTACGCTCGTAACTATGGCTACACCTTC.

This clonotype was seen only a few times. The chain employs TRBV4-3 and TRBJ2-1; 9 bases agree with TRBD2. Germline V gene sequence: CDR1 LGHNA, CDR2 YSLEER. The CDR3 spans 16 residues. With 1 base clipped from V and 9 bases from J, the junction kept 10 bases outside the gene matches. CDR3 protein: CASSQVLAGPRTEQFF. The CDR3 region has the DNA TGCGCCAGCAGCCAAGTACTAGCGGGCCCGAGGACTGAGCAGTTCTTC.

This clonotype was seen many times. The chain is built from TRBV7-9 and TRBJ2-1; 8 bases line up with TRBD2. The V gene end was trimmed by 7 bases and the J gene end by 6 bases; junction bases not matched to a gene: 8. In germline, CDR1 is SEHNR, CDR2 FQNEAQ (reference sequence). This CDR3 comprises 14 residues. The CDR3 reads CASNLERETNEQFF. CDR3 nucleotide sequence: TGTGCCAGCAATCTAGAGCGGGAGACCAATGAGCAGTTCTTC.

The chain recombines TRBV7-9 with TRBJ2-4, with 8 nucleotides matching TRBD1. This CDR3 region has 16 residues. CDR1 is SEHNR and CDR2 is FQNEAQ in the germline V gene (reference sequence). The trim removed 5 bases at V and 5 bases at J, leaving 11 bases unmatched. The CDR3 loop reads CASSDLYWTGQNIQYF. DNA of the CDR3: TGTGCCAGCAGCGATCTATATTGGACAGGGCAAAACATTCAGTACTTC.

This clonotype was counted at least ten times. The chain combines TRBV7-9 with TRBJ2-2; D unresolved. The germline V gene encodes CDR1 SEHNR and CDR2 FQNEAQ (reference sequence). The CDR3 contains 16 residues. Trimming took 2 bases from V and 1 from J, leaving 11 bases between them. The DNA of the CDR3 is TGTGCCAGCAGCTTATACTCCCTCGGGAACACCGGGGAGCTGTTTTTT. This codes for CASSLYSLGNTGELFF.

The chain carries TRBV11-3 and TRBJ2-3; possible D gene TRBD2, 5 bases. Germline V CDR1 and CDR2: SGHNT, YENEEA. The length of the CDR3 is 14 residues. V was pared by 5 bases and J by 6 bases, with 15 bases between. The CDR3 DNA reads as TGTGCCAGCAGCCCACGAGGGATTGGGGATACGCAGTATTTT. Its translation: CASSPRGIGDTQYF.

The table lists this clonotype with many counts. This chain links TRBV5-1 with TRBJ2-2; maybe TRBD2 (6 bases). This CDR3 has 14 amino acids. In germline, CDR1 is SGHRS, CDR2 YFSETQ. Trimming pared 4 bases from V and 5 bases from J, leaving 12 bases between. The CDR3 here is CASSISGLTGELFF. DNA of the CDR3: TGCGCCAGCAGCATTTCTGGACTAACCGGGGAGCTGTTTTTT.

The table lists this clonotype with many counts. J is TRBJ2-3 and V is TRBV29-1; possibly TRBD1 for D (6 bases). CDR1 is SQVTM and CDR2 is ANQGSEA in the germline V gene. V lost 7 bases and J lost 7, with 18 bases in between. The CDR3 has 13 residues. The CDR3 region is CSASQGRENTQYF. CDR3 DNA: TGCAGCGCCTCACAGGGTAGGGAAAATACGCAGTATTTT.

This clonotype was observed a handful of times. The gene calls are TRBV4-2 and TRBJ2-6, with TRBD1 as a possible D gene (5 bases). Germline V lookup: CDR1 LGHNA, CDR2 YNFKEQ. The CDR3 sequence is 17 residues long. Between the trimmed V and J ends, which lost 4 bases and 0 bases, there was a span of 13 bases. The DNA for the CDR3 is TGTGCCAGCAGCCCCAGTAGAGACAGCTCTGGGGCCAACGTCCTGACTTTC. This translates into CASSPSRDSSGANVLTF.

This clonotype was seen only a few times. A clone one base away is much larger, so this may be a read error. No conserved phenylalanine or tryptophan is present at the end of the CDR3, so a read error is the likely explanation. V and J are TRBV7-9 and TRBJ2-7; D is unresolved. This CDR3 contains 13 residues. Trimming stripped 5 bases from V and 2 bases from J, with 10 bases between. In germline, CDR1 is SEHNR, CDR2 FQNEAQ (reference sequence). CDR3 protein: CASSGQNTYEQYA. The CDR3 DNA is TGTGCCAGCAGCGGTCAGAATACCTACGAGCAGTACGCC.

This clonotype was detected only a few times. V and J are TRBV7-9 and TRBJ2-5; weak D call: TRBD2 (5 bases). The CDR3 sequence is 17 residues long. V was shortened by 0 bases and J by 0 bases, with 14 bases between the two germline ends. In germline, CDR1 is SEHNR, CDR2 FQNEAQ (reference sequence). The CDR3 nucleotides read TGTGCCAGCAGCTTAGCGGTGAGACTATCGTACCAAGAGACCCAGTACTTC. As protein: CASSLAVRLSYQETQYF.

The V and J genes are TRBV7-2 and TRBJ2-2; D call uncertain. Trimming removed 3 bases from V and 6 bases from J, with 26 bases in between. CDR3 length: 19 residues. The germline V gene encodes CDR1 SGHTA and CDR2 FQGNSA. CDR3: CASSFTRPPFTYKSGELFF. The CDR3 nucleotides are TGTGCCAGCAGCTTCACCCGGCCGCCGTTTACCTATAAGTCCGGGGAGCTGTTTTTT.

This clonotype was seen a handful of times. V gene TRBV19 combines with J gene TRBJ1-2; D gene uncertain. The germline V gene encodes CDR1 LNHDA and CDR2 SQIVND (reference sequence). CDR3 length equals 14 residues. Trimming left V 1 base short and J 2 bases short, with 8 bases between. The CDR3 sequence: CASSIGEPNYGYTF. CDR3 in DNA: TGTGCCAGTAGTATAGGGGAACCCAACTATGGCTACACCTTC.

Written as DNA, the CDR3 is TGCAGTGCTAGAGATAGGGCTAAGGGAGACGAGCAGTACGTC. Protein product: CSARDRAKGDEQYV. The rearrangement uses TRBV20-1 and TRBJ2-7, with D perhaps matching TRBD2 (5 bases). V was pared by 0 bases and J by 5 bases, with 14 bases between. CDR3 length: 14 residues. Germline CDR1 DFQATT, CDR2 SNEGSKA (reference sequence).

At least ten counts were recorded for this clonotype. The chain recombines TRBV6-1 with TRBJ2-6; weak D call: TRBD1 (5 bases). V was cut by 2 bases and J by 2 bases, with 7 bases left in between. This CDR3 is built from 15 residues. Germline V gives CDR1 MNHNS, CDR2 SASEGT. This CDR3 is CASSEQGPGANVLTF. The CDR3 DNA sequence: TGTGCCAGCAGTGAACAGGGTCCTGGGGCCAACGTCCTGACTTTC.

This clonotype is medium-sized (0.01 to 0.1%) within its sample. The chain employs TRBV7-2 and TRBJ1-2; 9 nucleotides line up with TRBD1. V lost 2 bases, J lost 4 bases, and 5 bases stayed unmatched. CDR1 is SGHTA and CDR2 is FQGNSA in the germline V gene. The CDR3 covers 15 residues. CDR3 protein: CASSLRNRGLYGYTF. As DNA, the CDR3 is TGTGCCAGCAGCTTAAGAAACAGGGGGCTCTATGGCTACACCTTC.

This sequence joins TRBV7-2 and TRBJ2-1; a possible D gene is TRBD1 (6 bases). This CDR3 has 14 residues. With 5 bases removed from V and 7 bases from J, the gap between germline ends came to 15 bases. The V gene's germline CDR1 is SGHTA and CDR2 FQGNSA. The chain's CDR3 is CASSPSLGGNEQFF. The DNA of the CDR3 is TGTGCCAGCAGCCCCTCGTTAGGGGGAAATGAGCAGTTCTTC.

At least ten counts were recorded for this clonotype. V usage is TRBV7-9 and J usage is TRBJ2-1; weak D call: TRBD2 (5 bases). Germline lookup yields CDR1 SEHNR and CDR2 FQNEAQ (reference sequence). The CDR3 has 11 amino acids. Trimming shortened V by 7 bases and J by 5 bases, and 6 bases separated the two germline ends. CDR3 nucleotides: TGTGCCAGCATGAGGGACAATGAGCAGTTCTTC. Translated, it gives CASMRDNEQFF.

A remark on this clonotype: A read error is likely, as this CDR3 ends without the conserved phenylalanine or tryptophan. The chain employs TRBV3-1 and TRBJ1-1; D perhaps matches TRBD1 (5 bases). The CDR3 runs to 12 residues. V was cut by 5 bases and J by 3 bases, with 7 bases left in between. Germline assignment: CDR1 LGHDT and CDR2 YNNKEL (reference sequence). The CDR3 bases are TGTGCCAGCAGCTGGGGGGACACTGAAGCTTTCTTG. Amino acids: CASSWGDTEAFL.

V and J are TRBV7-9 and TRBJ2-1; D remains unclear. The V gene lost 1 base and the J gene lost 0 bases, with 16 bases spanning the gap. Germline V CDR1 and CDR2: SEHNR, FQNEAQ (reference sequence). The CDR3 sequence is 18 residues long. CDR3 bases: TGTGCCAGCAGCTTAGTCGACTTCGGCGCGAGCTCCTACAATGAGCAGTTCTTC. Its translation is CASSLVDFGASSYNEQFF.

This clonotype has only a few counts. V and J are TRBV7-2 and TRBJ2-1; D may correspond to TRBD1 or TRBD2 (5 bases each). From germline, CDR1 is SGHTA and CDR2 FQGNSA. Deletions cut 6 bases from V and 14 bases from J, with 23 bases between. This CDR3 has 14 residues. CDR3 sequence (DNA): TGTGCCAGCAGTTACACCCCGCCGGGACGACATAAGTTCTTC. It encodes CASSYTPPGRHKFF.

Regarding this clonotype: At one boundary the junction diverges from the germline segment, which might be a read error. The chain links TRBV29-1 to TRBJ2-7; D ambiguous. CDR1 is SQVTM and CDR2 is ANQGSEA in the germline V gene. The length of the CDR3 is 11 residues. The CDR3 protein is CSPEFVYVQYF. CDR3 nucleotide sequence: TGCAGCCCCGAGTTCGTTTACGTGCAGTACTTC.